This T cell receptor (beta chain) appears in the sequencing data of a study of OX40 agonist ivuxolimab in advanced cancers. As for the study in general: Enrolled patients in dose escalation had cancers that were hepatocellular carcinoma, melanoma, renal cell or head and neck cancer. Findings and limits, study-wide: Within 6 weeks, CD4+ and CD8+ blood T cells expanded clonally at 0.1 to 3.0 mg/kg.

The assay was immunoSEQ multiplex PCR, and TCRdb's table has in-frame clones only and misses some. The table lists about 72,000 clones, just over 90% of them singletons. Note on this clone: The target antigen is unknown.

The length of the CDR3 is 13 residues. Germline CDR1 is MNHEY and CDR2 is SMNVEV (reference sequence). V was shortened by 0 bases and J by 4 bases, with 7 bases between the two germline ends. The sample consisted of CD4+ or CD8+ T cells sorted from blood, taken in a trial of the OX40 agonist ivuxolimab. This TCR derives from an adult with an advanced solid tumor such as melanoma, head and neck, liver or kidney cancer. The chain joins TRBV27 to TRBJ2-7; D uncertain. The CDR3 DNA sequence: TGTGCCAGCAGTTTATCCCCTTTTTACGAGCAGTACTTC. This sequence encodes CASSLSPFYEQYF.